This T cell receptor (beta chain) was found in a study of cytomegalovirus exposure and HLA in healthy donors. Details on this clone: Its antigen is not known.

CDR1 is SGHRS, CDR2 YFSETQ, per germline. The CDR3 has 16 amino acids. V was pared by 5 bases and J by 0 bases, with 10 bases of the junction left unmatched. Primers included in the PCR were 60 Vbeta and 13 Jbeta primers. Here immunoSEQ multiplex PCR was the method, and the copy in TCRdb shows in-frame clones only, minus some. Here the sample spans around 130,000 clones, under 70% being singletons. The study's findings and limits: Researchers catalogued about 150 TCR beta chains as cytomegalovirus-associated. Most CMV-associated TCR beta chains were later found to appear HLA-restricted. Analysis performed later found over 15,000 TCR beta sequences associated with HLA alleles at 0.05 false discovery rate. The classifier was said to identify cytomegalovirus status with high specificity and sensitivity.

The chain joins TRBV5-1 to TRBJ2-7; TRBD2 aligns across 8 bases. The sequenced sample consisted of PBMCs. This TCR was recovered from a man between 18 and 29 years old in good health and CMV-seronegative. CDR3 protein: CASRTSGSRGSYEQYF. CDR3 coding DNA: TGCGCCAGCAGAACTAGCGGATCCCGAGGCTCCTACGAGCAGTACTTC.